This TCR beta chain was observed in a study of blood T cell repertoires in COVID-19. In the original processing: Nucleated cell counts were estimated from reference gene primer amplification. Method: immunoSEQ multiplex PCR; TCRdb's copy keeps in-frame clones and lacks some. From that table come the V and J calls and clone size; the DNA was used to work out D and trimming. The data show approximately 230,000 clones, 80% to 90% seen once. Among Cohort 3 donors, those recovered had two negative PCRs, clearance, or symptom resolution. V dropped 3 bases and J dropped 6 bases, with 18 bases sitting between them. Germline CDR1 is SGHRS and CDR2 is YFSETQ. The CDR3 has 15 amino acids.

This rearrangement joins TRBV5-1 to TRBJ1-2; no reliable D call. The sequencing input was PBMCs or T cells enriched from blood (not recorded which). The sequence was obtained from a man aged 40-55 years who had recovered from COVID-19. CDR3 coding DNA: TGCGCCAGCAGCTCCTCGGTGGGAGGGAGCAATGGCTACACCTTC. Residues: CASSSSVGGSNGYTF. The full variable domain, completed using reference TRBV5-1 and TRBJ1-2, is KAGVTQTPRYLIKTRGQQVTLSCSPISGHRSVSWYQQTPGQGLQFLFEYFSETQRNKGNFPGRFSGRQFSNSRSEMNVSTLELGDSALYLCASSSSVGGSNGYTFGSGTRLTVV.